These T cell receptor beta chains were read from a single sample in a study of beta chain features in type 1 diabetes. This table comes from immunoSEQ multiplex PCR, and its TCRdb copy is limited to in-frame clones, with some not included. The sample gives approximately 170,000 clones, approximately 8% of which show up once; about 0.9% is in the top ten. The sample consisted of central memory CD4+ T cells from blood. Receptors were obtained from a woman in her thirties or forties with type 1 diabetes. CDR3s include the opening cysteine and the closing phenylalanine or tryptophan. A D gene is named only where the DNA matches it firmly. The size entry is marked missing in some rows and otherwise reads once, few, many or a size class.

J,V,D,size,CDR3,DNA
TRBJ2-3,TRBV7-3,NA,NA,CASSLGLADTQYF,TGTGCCAGCAGCTTAGGGCTTGCGGATACGCAGTATTTT
TRBJ1-5,TRBV30,NA,NA,CAWSGGQRNQPQHF,TGTGCCTGGAGCGGCGGGCAGAGAAATCAGCCCCAGCATTTT
TRBJ2-5,TRBV11-2,NA,NA,CASSYTTGIETQYF,TGTGCCAGCAGCTATACTACAGGGATCGAGACCCAGTACTTC
TRBJ2-5,TRBV5-4,TRBD2,NA,CASSSLAGGPEETQYF,TGTGCCAGCAGCTCGTTAGCGGGGGGGCCGGAAGAGACCCAGTACTTC
TRBJ2-3,TRBV4-2,TRBD1,few,CASSQGGQSVADTQYF,TGTGCCAGCAGCCAAGGGGGACAGTCTGTAGCAGATACGCAGTATTTT
TRBJ2-7,TRBV10-3,TRBD1,NA,CATDHSAGGYEQYF,TGTGCCACCGACCATTCAGCAGGGGGCTACGAGCAGTACTTC
TRBJ1-1,TRBV19,NA,NA,CASSSTSAGTEAFF,TGTGCCAGTAGTTCCACAAGCGCGGGCACTGAAGCTTTCTTT
TRBJ2-5,TRBV5-1,NA,few,CASSEGAGETQYF,TGCGCCAGCAGCGAAGGGGCCGGAGAGACCCAGTACTTC
TRBJ2-7,TRBV18,TRBD1,few,CASSPPTGNTHEQYF,TGTGCCAGCTCACCCCCGACAGGGAATACCCACGAGCAGTACTTC
TRBJ2-5,TRBV7-2,TRBD2,few,CASSTGGKTQYF,TGTGCCAGCAGCACCGGGGGGAAGACCCAGTACTTC
TRBJ2-7,TRBV18,NA,few,CASSAGQKYEQYF,TGTGCCAGCTCAGCCGGACAGAAGTACGAGCAGTACTTC
TRBJ2-5,TRBV15,NA,NA,CATSWGRQEDGETQYF,TGTGCCACCAGCTGGGGAAGGCAGGAGGATGGAGAGACCCAGTACTTC
TRBJ2-1,TRBV6-5,TRBD1,few,CASRTQGASYNEQFF,TGTGCCAGCAGGACTCAGGGGGCCTCCTACAATGAGCAGTTCTTC
TRBJ2-3,TRBV19,TRBD1,few,CASNPGQGGSDTQYF,TGTGCCAGTAACCCGGGACAGGGGGGGTCGGATACGCAGTATTTT
TRBJ1-5,TRBV7-9,NA,many,CASSGQNNQPQHF,TGTGCCAGCAGTGGGCAGAATAATCAGCCCCAGCATTTT
TRBJ2-3,TRBV4-2,NA,few,CASSQEGGGTDTQYF,TGTGCCAGCAGCCAAGAGGGGGGAGGCACAGATACGCAGTATTTT
TRBJ1-1,TRBV29-1,NA,few,CSAVEHSNTEAFF,TGCAGCGCCGTGGAGCATTCGAACACTGAAGCTTTCTTT
TRBJ1-2,TRBV7-2,NA,few,CASSPETLYGYTF,TGTGCCAGCAGCCCAGAAACCCTCTATGGCTACACCTTC
TRBJ2-7,TRBV28,NA,many,CASSELTSGREQYF,TGTGCCAGCAGTGAATTGACTAGTGGTCGCGAGCAGTACTTC
TRBJ2-6,TRBV28,TRBD1,NA,CASSPGTGGGANVLTF,TGTGCCAGCAGTCCCGGGACAGGGGGTGGGGCCAACGTCCTGACTTTC
TRBJ1-5,TRBV7-2,TRBD1,NA,CASSSDRWQPQHF,TGTGCCAGCAGCTCGGACAGGTGGCAGCCCCAGCATTTT
TRBJ1-2,TRBV28,NA,NA,CASSRTDGYTF,TGTGCCAGCAGCCGAACAGACGGCTACACCTTC
TRBJ1-1,TRBV10-2,NA,NA,CASRTVSLEAFF,TGCGCCAGCAGGACAGTGAGTCTTGAAGCTTTCTTT
TRBJ1-6,TRBV7-2,NA,few,CASSRWGDNSPPHF,TGTGCCAGCAGCCGCTGGGGGGATAATTCACCCCCCCACTTT
TRBJ1-3,TRBV7-2,TRBD1,few,CASSLAGGGNTIYF,TGTGCCAGCAGCTTAGCAGGGGGCGGAAACACCATATATTTT
TRBJ1-2,TRBV10-3,TRBD1,few,CAISESRQGFDGYTF,TGTGCCATCAGTGAGTCCCGACAGGGGTTTGATGGCTACACCTTC
TRBJ2-5,TRBV4-3,NA,few,CASSQEGRGETQYF,TGCGCCAGCAGCCAAGAGGGGAGGGGGGAGACCCAGTACTTC
TRBJ2-5,TRBV2,NA,NA,CASSGSEAEETQYF,TGTGCCAGCAGCGGGTCTGAGGCTGAAGAGACCCAGTACTTC
TRBJ1-2,TRBV7-3,NA,many,CASSSGAGTYGYTF,TGTGCCAGCAGCTCAGGGGCCGGGACCTATGGCTACACCTTC
TRBJ2-5,TRBV7-6,TRBD2,few,CASSSGLAGGEETQYF,TGTGCCAGCAGCTCGGGACTAGCGGGAGGTGAAGAGACCCAGTACTTC
TRBJ2-1,TRBV11-1,TRBD2,few,CASSPRLAGVNNEQFF,TGTGCCAGCAGCCCGAGACTAGCGGGGGTAAACAATGAGCAGTTCTTC
TRBJ2-2,TRBV11-2,TRBD1,few,CASSPYATGGNTGELFF,TGTGCCAGCAGCCCATATGCTACAGGGGGCAACACCGGGGAGCTGTTTTTT
TRBJ1-2,TRBV9,NA,few,CASSLSKNGEYTF,TGTGCCAGCAGTCTCTCGAAAAACGGAGAGTACACCTTC
TRBJ1-1,TRBV5-1,NA,NA,CASSPLTDTEAFF,TGCGCCAGCAGCCCGTTAACAGACACTGAAGCTTTCTTT
TRBJ1-1,TRBV6-5,NA,NA,CASTSEGRAFF,TGTGCCAGCACCAGTGAGGGCAGAGCTTTCTTT
TRBJ2-7,TRBV4-3,TRBD2,few,CASSLGGNEQYF,TGCGCCAGCAGCCTGGGGGGGAACGAGCAGTACTTC
TRBJ2-5,TRBV5-4,TRBD1,NA,CASSPPGQGLGTQYF,TGTGCCAGCAGCCCGCCGGGACAGGGTTTAGGGACCCAGTACTTC
TRBJ1-5,TRBV7-6,NA,many,CASSLAPGGAQHF,TGTGCCAGCAGCTTAGCACCCGGAGGGGCCCAGCATTTT
TRBJ1-3,TRBV29-1,NA,NA,CSVWEDTFSGNTIYF,TGCAGCGTTTGGGAGGATACCTTCTCTGGAAACACCATATATTTT
TRBJ2-1,TRBV7-9,TRBD1,NA,CASSEQGSSYNEQFF,TGTGCCAGCAGCGAACAGGGGAGCTCCTACAATGAGCAGTTCTTC
TRBJ1-1,TRBV28,NA,few,CASNFQPTEAFF,TGTGCCAGCAACTTTCAACCAACTGAAGCTTTCTTT
TRBJ1-2,TRBV29-1,NA,NA,CSVGKTVPGREVYTF,TGCAGCGTCGGAAAGACTGTACCGGGCAGGGAAGTCTACACCTTC
TRBJ2-1,TRBV18,NA,few,CASSKTRDNEQFF,TGTGCCAGCTCCAAGACTAGGGACAATGAGCAGTTCTTC
TRBJ2-7,TRBV5-4,NA,few,CASSLGGEKVYEQYF,TGTGCCAGCAGCTTGGGTGGAGAGAAGGTATACGAGCAGTACTTC
TRBJ1-4,TRBV11-2,TRBD1,NA,CASSRDSVTEKLFF,TGTGCCAGCAGCAGGGACAGCGTCACCGAAAAACTGTTTTTT
TRBJ2-2,TRBV30,NA,NA,CAWSGETGELFF,TGTGCCTGGAGTGGGGAGACCGGGGAGCTGTTTTTT
TRBJ1-2,TRBV10-3,TRBD1,few,CAISDSQGANTF,TGTGCCATCAGTGATTCACAGGGGGCGAACACCTTC
TRBJ2-2,TRBV11-2,TRBD2,NA,CASSRGGGTGELFF,TGTGCCAGCAGCAGGGGCGGGGGCACCGGGGAGCTGTTTTTT
TRBJ1-1,TRBV9,TRBD1,few,CASSVAWQGAEAFF,TGTGCCAGCAGCGTAGCTTGGCAGGGGGCTGAAGCTTTCTTT
TRBJ1-1,TRBV18,TRBD1,few,CASSPRDRDTEAFF,TGTGCCAGCTCACCACGGGACAGGGACACTGAAGCTTTCTTT
TRBJ1-1,TRBV9,NA,NA,CASSVERGTEAFF,TGTGCCAGCAGCGTAGAGCGGGGAACTGAAGCTTTCTTT
TRBJ1-2,TRBV28,NA,NA,CASEQGFGYTF,TGTGCCAGCGAACAGGGATTTGGCTACACCTTC
TRBJ2-7,TRBV18,TRBD2,few,CASSPSGTQRYEQYF,TGTGCCAGCTCCCCAAGCGGGACCCAACGGTACGAGCAGTACTTC
TRBJ2-1,TRBV5-1,NA,NA,CASSLGARVEQFF,TGCGCCAGCAGCTTGGGAGCGAGGGTTGAGCAGTTCTTC
TRBJ2-3,TRBV19,NA,NA,CASNRVSTDTQYF,TGTGCCAGTAACAGGGTTAGCACAGATACGCAGTATTTT